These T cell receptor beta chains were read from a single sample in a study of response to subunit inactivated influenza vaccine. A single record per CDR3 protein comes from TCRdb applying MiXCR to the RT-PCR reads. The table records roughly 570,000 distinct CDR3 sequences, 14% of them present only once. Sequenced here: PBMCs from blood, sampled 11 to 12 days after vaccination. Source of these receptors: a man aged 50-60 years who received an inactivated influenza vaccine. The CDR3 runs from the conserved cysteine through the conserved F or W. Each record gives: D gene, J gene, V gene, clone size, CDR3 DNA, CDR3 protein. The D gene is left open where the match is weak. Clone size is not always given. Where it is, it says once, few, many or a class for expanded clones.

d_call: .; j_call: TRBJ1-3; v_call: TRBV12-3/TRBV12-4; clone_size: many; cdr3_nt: TGTGCCAGCAGTTTTTCCGAGAGCTCTGGAAACACCATATATTTT; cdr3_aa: CASSFSESSGNTIYF
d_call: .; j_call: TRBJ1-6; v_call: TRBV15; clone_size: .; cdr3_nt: TGTGCCACCAGCAGACAAGGACAGCTGCGCCACTTT; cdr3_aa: CATSRQGQLRHF
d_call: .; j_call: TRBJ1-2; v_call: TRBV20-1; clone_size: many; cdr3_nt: TGCAGTGCTAGAGAAGGGAAAGCGGGAGGGTTCTACACCTTC; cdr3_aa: CSAREGKAGGFYTF
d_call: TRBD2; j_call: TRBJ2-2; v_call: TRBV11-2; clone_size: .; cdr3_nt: TGTGCCAGCAGCGCCCTAGCGGGGGGGCGTGGGGAGCTGTTTTTT; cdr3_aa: CASSALAGGRGELFF
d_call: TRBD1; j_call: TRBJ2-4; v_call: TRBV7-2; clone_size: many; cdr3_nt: TGTGCCAGCAGCTTAGGACAGGGGAAAAACATTCAGTACTTC; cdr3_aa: CASSLGQGKNIQYF
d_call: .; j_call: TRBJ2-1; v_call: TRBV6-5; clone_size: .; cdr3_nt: TGTGCCAGCAGTTACAGCCGTGGGGACAATGAGCAGTTCTTC; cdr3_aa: CASSYSRGDNEQFF
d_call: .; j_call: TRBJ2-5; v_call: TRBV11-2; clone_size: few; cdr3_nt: TGTGCCAGCAGCTTAATAGCGGCTGAGGGGACCCAGTACTTC; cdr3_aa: CASSLIAAEGTQYF
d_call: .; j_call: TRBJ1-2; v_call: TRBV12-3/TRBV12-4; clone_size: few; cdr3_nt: TGTGCCAGCAGTTGGTGGAGTACTAACTATGGCTACACCTTC; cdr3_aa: CASSWWSTNYGYTF
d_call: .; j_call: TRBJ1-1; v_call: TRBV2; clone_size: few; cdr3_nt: TGTGCCAGCAGTGAGGTGGGGTGGACTGAAGCTTTCTTT; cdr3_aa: CASSEVGWTEAFF
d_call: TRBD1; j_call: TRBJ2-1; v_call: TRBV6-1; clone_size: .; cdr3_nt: TGTGCCAGCAATGTTGACAGGGGGTTTGAGCAGTTCTTC; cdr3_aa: CASNVDRGFEQFF
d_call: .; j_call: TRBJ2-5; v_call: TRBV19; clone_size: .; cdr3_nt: TGTGCCAGTAGTCGTACTAGGGTCGGACAAGAGACCCAGTACTTC; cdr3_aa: CASSRTRVGQETQYF
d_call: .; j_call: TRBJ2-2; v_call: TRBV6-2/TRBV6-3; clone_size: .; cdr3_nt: TGTGCCAGCAGTTACTTAAGACAGGTTGCCTATCAAACCGGGGAGCTGTTTTTT; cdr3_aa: CASSYLRQVAYQTGELFF
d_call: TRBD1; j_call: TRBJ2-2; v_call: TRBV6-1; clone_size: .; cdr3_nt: TGTGCCAGCAGCCGGGACAGGGGTAAAACCGGGGAGCTGTTTTTT; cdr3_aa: CASSRDRGKTGELFF
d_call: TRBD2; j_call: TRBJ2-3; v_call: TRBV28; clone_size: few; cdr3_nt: TGTGCCAGCAGTTCTCCAGCGGGGGTGGTAGATACGCAGTATTTT; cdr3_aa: CASSSPAGVVDTQYF
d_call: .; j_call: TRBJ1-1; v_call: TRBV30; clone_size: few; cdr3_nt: TGTGCCTGGAGCCTCCTGGGGAACACTGAAGCTTTCTTT; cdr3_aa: CAWSLLGNTEAFF
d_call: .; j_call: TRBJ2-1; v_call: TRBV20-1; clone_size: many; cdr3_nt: TGCAGTGCTAACAGAGCCATCTACAATGAGCAGTTCTTC; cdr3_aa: CSANRAIYNEQFF
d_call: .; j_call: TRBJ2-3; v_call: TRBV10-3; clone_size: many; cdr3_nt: TGTGCCACCGCCGGAGGGAGTCCTAGCACAGATACGCAGTATTTT; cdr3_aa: CATAGGSPSTDTQYF
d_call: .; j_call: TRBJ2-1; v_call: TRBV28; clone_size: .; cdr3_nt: TGTGCCAGCAGTTTACGTCGCCTAGCCTACAATGAGCAGTTCTTC; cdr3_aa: CASSLRRLAYNEQFF
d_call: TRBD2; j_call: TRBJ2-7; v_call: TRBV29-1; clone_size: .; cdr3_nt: TGCAGCGTTGAAACGAGGGCTAGCGGGAGTGGCGAGCAGTACTTC; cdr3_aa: CSVETRASGSGEQYF
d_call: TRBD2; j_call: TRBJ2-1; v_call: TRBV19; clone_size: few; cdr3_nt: TGTGCCAGTACCCTGAGCGGGAGCTCCTACAATGAGCAGTTCTTC; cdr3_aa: CASTLSGSSYNEQFF
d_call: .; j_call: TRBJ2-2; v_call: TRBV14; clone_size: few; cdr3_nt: TGTGCCAGCAGCCGACAGTTCACCGGGGAGCTGTTTTTT; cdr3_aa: CASSRQFTGELFF
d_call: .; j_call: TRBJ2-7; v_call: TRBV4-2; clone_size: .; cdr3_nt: TGTGCCAGCAGCCAAGACTCGAGGGTGGGGGAGCAGTACTTC; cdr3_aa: CASSQDSRVGEQYF
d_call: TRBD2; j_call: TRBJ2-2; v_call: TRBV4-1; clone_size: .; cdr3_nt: TGCGCCAGCAGCCAAGCCCCTAGCGGGAGAACGGACACCGGGGAGCTGTTTTTT; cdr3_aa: CASSQAPSGRTDTGELFF
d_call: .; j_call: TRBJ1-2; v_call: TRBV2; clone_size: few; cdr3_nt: TGTGCCAGCAGCCAAGGGAGGGAATTGAGGGGCTACACCTTC; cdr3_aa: CASSQGRELRGYTF
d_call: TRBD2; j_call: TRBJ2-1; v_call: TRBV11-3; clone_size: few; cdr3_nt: TGTGCCAGCAGCTTAGCTGCGGGAGTGTGGAATGAGCAGTTCTTC; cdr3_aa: CASSLAAGVWNEQFF
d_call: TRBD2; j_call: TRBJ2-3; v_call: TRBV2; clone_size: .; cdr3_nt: TGTGCCAGCAGCCCGGGGGGGCAGCAAGATACGCAGTATTTT; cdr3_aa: CASSPGGQQDTQYF
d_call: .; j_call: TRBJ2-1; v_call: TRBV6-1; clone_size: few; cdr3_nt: TGTGCCAGCAGATGGCGGGTACCCTACAATGAGCAGTTCTTC; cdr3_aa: CASRWRVPYNEQFF
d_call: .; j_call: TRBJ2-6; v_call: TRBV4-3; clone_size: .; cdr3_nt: TGCGCCAGCAGCCAAGATACAGGGAAGGCCAACGTCCTGACTTTC; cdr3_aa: CASSQDTGKANVLTF
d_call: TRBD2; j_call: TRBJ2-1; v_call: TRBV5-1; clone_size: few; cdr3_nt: TGCGCCAGCAGCTTTGATTTTGCGGCGGGGGTTTACAATGAGCAGTTCTTC; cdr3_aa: CASSFDFAAGVYNEQFF
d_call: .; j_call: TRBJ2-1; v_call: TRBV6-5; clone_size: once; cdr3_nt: TGTGCCAGCAGTTCCGGAAGGACTTCCTACAATGAGCAGTTCTTC; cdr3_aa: CASSSGRTSYNEQFF
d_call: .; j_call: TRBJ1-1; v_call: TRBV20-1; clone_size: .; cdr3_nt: TGCAGTGCTAGAGAGGGCAGTACATTGAACACTGAAGCTTTCTTT; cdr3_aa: CSAREGSTLNTEAFF
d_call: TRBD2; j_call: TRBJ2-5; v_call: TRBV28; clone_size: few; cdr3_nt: TGTGCCAGCAGTTCGCGACTAGCGGGGGTGGAGACCCAGTACTTC; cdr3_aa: CASSSRLAGVETQYF
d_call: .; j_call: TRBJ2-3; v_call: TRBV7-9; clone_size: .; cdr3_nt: TGTGCCAGCAGCTTCGACTGGAGGGCCCTAGATACGCAGTATTTT; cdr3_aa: CASSFDWRALDTQYF
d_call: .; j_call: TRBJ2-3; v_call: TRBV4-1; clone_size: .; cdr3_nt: TGCGCCAGCAGCCATTCGGACAGTCCCACAGATACGCAGTATTTT; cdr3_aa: CASSHSDSPTDTQYF
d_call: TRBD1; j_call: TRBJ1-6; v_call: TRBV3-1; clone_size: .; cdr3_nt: TGTGCCAGCAGCCAGGGGAGGACAGGGGTTAATTCACCCCTCCACTTT; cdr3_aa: CASSQGRTGVNSPLHF
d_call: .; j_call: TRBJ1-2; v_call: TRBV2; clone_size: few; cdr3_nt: TGTGCCAGCAGTGAATGGGGGGCCGACGGCTACACCTTC; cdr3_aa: CASSEWGADGYTF
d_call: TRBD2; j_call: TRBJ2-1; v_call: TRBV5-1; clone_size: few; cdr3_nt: TGCGCCAGCAGCTTGTGGAGCGGGAGCTCCTACAATGAGCAGTTCTTC; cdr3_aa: CASSLWSGSSYNEQFF
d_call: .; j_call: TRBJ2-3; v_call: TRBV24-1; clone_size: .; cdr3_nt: TGTGCCACCAGCGATCCTACCACCAGGCCAGATACGCAGTATTTT; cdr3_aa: CATSDPTTRPDTQYF
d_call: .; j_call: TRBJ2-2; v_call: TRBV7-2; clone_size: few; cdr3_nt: TGTGCCAGCAGGCAGAGCAGCGGGGAGCTGTTTTTT; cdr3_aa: CASRQSSGELFF
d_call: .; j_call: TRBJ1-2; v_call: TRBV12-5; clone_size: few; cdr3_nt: TGTGCTAGTGGTTCATACAGGGCTAACTATGGCTACACCTTC; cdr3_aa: CASGSYRANYGYTF
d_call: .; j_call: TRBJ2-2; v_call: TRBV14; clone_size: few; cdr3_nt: TGTGCCAGCAGCCAAATTCTAGCCGGGGAGCTGTTTTTT; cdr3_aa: CASSQILAGELFF
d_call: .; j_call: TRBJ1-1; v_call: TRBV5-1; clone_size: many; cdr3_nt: TGCGCCAGCAGCTCTCGACGGACCCCCATGAACACTGAAGCTTTCTTT; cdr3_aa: CASSSRRTPMNTEAFF
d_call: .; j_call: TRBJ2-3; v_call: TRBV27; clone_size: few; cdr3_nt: TGTGCCAGCAGTTTACTAGAGCAACCCAGCACAGATACGCAGTATTTT; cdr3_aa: CASSLLEQPSTDTQYF
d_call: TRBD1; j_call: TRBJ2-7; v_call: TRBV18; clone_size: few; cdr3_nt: TGTGCCAGCTCACCCAGGGGGCATAAGGAGCAGTACTTC; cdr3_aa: CASSPRGHKEQYF
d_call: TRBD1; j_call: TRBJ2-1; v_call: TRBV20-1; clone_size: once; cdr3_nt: TGCAGTGCTAGTTATCCGTTGAGACAGGGAAACAATGAGCAGTTCTTC; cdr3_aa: CSASYPLRQGNNEQFF
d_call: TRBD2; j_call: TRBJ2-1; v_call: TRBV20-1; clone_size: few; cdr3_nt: TGCAGTGCTAGAGATGCGGCTAGCGGTTACAATGAGCAGTTCTTC; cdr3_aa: CSARDAASGYNEQFF